One sample yielded the 21 T cell receptor beta chains listed below, sequenced in a study of blood T cell repertoires in COVID-19. Only in-frame clones appear in the TCRdb table, and some are missing; sequencing was by immunoSEQ multiplex PCR. The sample has about 260,000 clones, about 85% seen once. The sample consisted of peripheral blood. The receptors originated from a man aged 60-69 years with acute or convalescent COVID-19.

V gene TRBV11-2 combines with J gene TRBJ2-7, with 9 bases identical to TRBD1. The CDR3 runs 15 residues. The junction had 5 bases not matched to a gene; V was cut back by 2 bases and J by 3 bases. Germline V CDR1 and CDR2: SGHAT, FQNNGV. CDR3 sequence reads: CASSLWGQGLYEQYF. The CDR3 nucleotides read TGTGCCAGCAGCTTATGGGGACAGGGACTCTACGAGCAGTACTTC.

This clone showed up just a few times. DNA for the CDR3: TGTGCCAGCAGCCCCATGACTAGCCGGAATGAGCAGTTCTTC. It translates to CASSPMTSRNEQFF. This chain joins TRBV9 and TRBJ2-1; 7 bases are a match to TRBD2. With 4 bases clipped from V and 7 bases from J, the junction kept 8 bases outside the gene matches. CDR3 length: 14 residues. Germline V lookup: CDR1 SGDLS, CDR2 YYNGEE.

The gene calls are TRBV28 and TRBJ2-1, with 10 positions matching TRBD2. The CDR3 is 15 amino acids. V was clipped by 5 bases and J by 10 bases; unmatched bases: 11. CDR1 is MDHEN, CDR2 SYDVKM, per germline. CDR3 sequence: CASSLLAGYTGEQFF. CDR3 sequence (DNA): TGTGCCAGCAGTCTACTAGCGGGGTATACAGGGGAGCAGTTCTTC.

This clone was observed a few times. The V and J genes are TRBV2 and TRBJ1-3; 7 bases line up with TRBD1. Trimming took 7 bases from V and 0 from J; bases not matched to a gene: 6. Germline lookup yields CDR1 SNHLY and CDR2 FYNNEI. CDR3 length: 15 residues. The CDR3 coding sequence is TGTGCCAGCATCCCCGGGACAGCCTCTGGAAACACCATATATTTT. It is translated as CASIPGTASGNTIYF.

The genes are TRBV9 and TRBJ1-2; 8 bases match TRBD1. Germline V gene data show CDR1 as SGDLS and CDR2 as YYNGEE. V lost 0 bases and J lost 4; bases outside the gene matches: 5. The CDR3 length is 15 residues. CDR3 sequence reads: CASSVDRGSGYGYTF. CDR3 sequence (DNA): TGTGCCAGCAGCGTAGACAGGGGGAGCGGCTATGGCTACACCTTC.

The chain couples TRBV2 to TRBJ2-1; D is uncertain. Between the trimmed V and J ends, which lost 1 base and 3 bases, there was a span of 4 bases. The CDR3 is 13 amino acids. The germline V gene encodes CDR1 SNHLY and CDR2 FYNNEI. CDR3 protein: CASSEDNYNEQFF. In DNA form, the CDR3 reads TGTGCCAGCAGTGAAGACAACTACAATGAGCAGTTCTTC.

The chain has TRBV7-8 and TRBJ1-2, with 8 bases aligning to TRBD1. V lost 9 bases, J lost 4 bases, and 1 base stayed unmatched. This CDR3 has 11 residues. Germline V gene lookup returns CDR1 SGHVS and CDR2 FQNEAQ. The CDR3 sequence is CASTGGYGYTF. The CDR3 nucleotides are TGTGCCAGTACAGGGGGCTATGGCTACACCTTC.

The chain is built from TRBV10-3 and TRBJ1-2; TRBD1 matches at 7 bases. CDR1 and CDR2 (germline): ENHRY, SYGVKD. This CDR3 contains 12 residues. Trimming took 8 bases from V and 4 from J; bases not matched to a gene: 4. The CDR3 nucleotides are TGTGCCATCTTGACAGGGACCTATGGCTACACCTTC. It codes for CAILTGTYGYTF.

In its sample, this clone was seen a few times. The chain couples TRBV7-3 to TRBJ2-2; D is perhaps TRBD2 (6 bases). The V end was cut by 1 base, the J end by 4 bases, with 7 bases between. This CDR3 region has 14 residues. Per germline, CDR1 SGHTA and CDR2 FQGTGA. CDR3 nucleotides: TGTGCCAGCAGCTTAAGCGGGGTCACCGGGGAGCTGTTTTTT. Translating it yields CASSLSGVTGELFF.

This chain connects TRBV11-2 to TRBJ2-1; D is undetermined. This CDR3 is built from 13 residues. V was shortened by 5 bases and J by 7 bases, with 12 bases between the two germline ends. The V gene's germline CDR1 is SGHAT and CDR2 FQNNGV. CDR3 in DNA: TGTGCCAGCAGCCTCGGTTTTGCAAATGAGCAGTTCTTC. Its protein product is CASSLGFANEQFF.

As for this clone: At the DNA level, this CDR3 is encoded by other sequences in the same sample as well. The chain carries TRBV6-5 and TRBJ1-5; 8 positions match TRBD1. The CDR3 has 14 residues. The V segment lost 5 bases and the J segment 5 bases; nucleotides outside the gene matches: 5. Per the germline V gene, CDR1 is MNHEY and CDR2 is SVGAGI. CDR3 nucleotides: TGTGCCAGCAGTCCAGGGGGCGGCGATCAGCCCCAGCATTTT. This gives the protein CASSPGGGDQPQHF.

This chain connects TRBV6-5 to TRBJ2-7, with D possibly TRBD1 on 6 matching bases. The V end lost 11 bases, the J end lost 3 bases, and 11 bases lay between the germline ends. In germline, CDR1 is MNHEY, CDR2 SVGAGI. The CDR3 has 11 amino acids. The CDR3 loop is CAVQTGYEQYF. The CDR3 DNA reads as TGTGCCGTCCAGACAGGCTACGAGCAGTACTTC.

The chain has TRBV7-2 and TRBJ2-1; D possibly corresponds to TRBD1 (6 bases). This CDR3 contains 16 residues. Trimming took off 4 bases at V and 9 bases at J, with 22 bases between the two ends. Germline V gives CDR1 SGHTA, CDR2 FQGNSA. The CDR3 nucleotides read TGTGCCAGCAGCTCCCTGTCTGGGCAGGTACAGGGTGAGCAGTTCTTC. As protein: CASSSLSGQVQGEQFF.

The chain carries TRBV7-3 and TRBJ2-7; D not resolved. This CDR3 is built from 14 residues. Trimming left V 5 bases short and J 2 bases short, with 13 bases between. Germline V gene sequence: CDR1 SGHTA, CDR2 FQGTGA. The CDR3 coding sequence is TGTGCCAGCAGCCTCGGTCTCCGAACCTACGAGCAGTACTTC. Translating gives CASSLGLRTYEQYF.

The chain recombines TRBV4-2 with TRBJ1-4; possible D gene TRBD1, 6 bases. This CDR3 is built from 16 residues. The germline V gene has CDR1 LGHNA and CDR2 YNFKEQ. Trimming stripped 0 bases from V and 4 bases from J, with 12 bases between. For the CDR3, the DNA is TGTGCCAGCAGCCAAGAACCAGGGGCGGTTAATGAAAAACTGTTTTTT. This encodes CASSQEPGAVNEKLFF.

This rearrangement joins TRBV18 to TRBJ1-5; D might be TRBD1 (5 bases). V was trimmed by 6 bases and J by 6 bases, leaving 15 bases between them. The V gene's germline CDR1 is KGHSH and CDR2 LQKENI. The CDR3 loop spans 14 amino acids. The CDR3 region is CASSLRQNGQPQHF. The CDR3 DNA follows: TGTGCCAGCTCTCTTAGACAGAACGGTCAGCCCCAGCATTTT.

This clone was detected only a few times. The V and J genes are TRBV9 and TRBJ2-1; 16 bases are a match to TRBD2. V dropped 3 bases and J dropped 13; count of bases not matched to a gene: 7. The CDR3 is made up of 15 amino acids. Germline CDR1 reads SGDLS; CDR2 reads YYNGEE. CDR3 in amino acids: CASSAEGLAGGPQFF. For the CDR3, the DNA is TGTGCCAGCAGCGCTGAGGGACTAGCGGGAGGGCCTCAGTTCTTC.

This chain connects TRBV30 to TRBJ2-5, with 9 positions matching TRBD1. Germline lookup yields CDR1 GTSNPN and CDR2 SVGIG (reference sequence). The CDR3 spans 15 residues. Trimming at V came to 0 bases and at J to 5 bases, leaving 7 bases not matched to a gene. The CDR3 DNA sequence: TGTGCCTGGAGTGTACAGGGGACAGGGTGGGAGACCCAGTACTTC. Translating gives CAWSVQGTGWETQYF.

J is TRBJ2-1 and V is TRBV28; D perhaps matches TRBD2 (5 bases). Per germline, CDR1 MDHEN and CDR2 SYDVKM. Between the trimmed V and J ends, which lost 6 bases and 8 bases, there was a span of 23 bases. The CDR3 consists of 16 residues. This CDR3 is CASSNSEPGMRDEQFF. CDR3 sequence (DNA): TGTGCCAGCAGCAACAGCGAGCCGGGAATGAGGGATGAGCAGTTCTTC.

The rearrangement joins TRBV27 to TRBJ2-3, with 8 bases lining up with TRBD1. Germline assignment: CDR1 MNHEY and CDR2 SMNVEV (reference sequence). This CDR3 comprises 14 residues. V lost 10 bases, J lost 4 bases, and 10 bases stayed unmatched. CDR3 sequence reads: CATYPRGRADTQYF. Written as DNA, the CDR3 is TGTGCCACCTACCCCAGGGGGCGAGCAGATACGCAGTATTTT.

This clone was detected only once. The chain carries TRBV2 and TRBJ2-1; 10 nucleotides line up with TRBD2. The CDR3 covers 13 residues. The germline gives CDR1 SNHLY, CDR2 FYNNEI. Unmatched junction bases numbered 5, after V lost 8 bases and J lost 7 bases. The CDR3, as DNA: TGTGCCAGCGAGCGGGAGGGTTGGAATGAGCAGTTCTTC. Protein product: CASEREGWNEQFF.